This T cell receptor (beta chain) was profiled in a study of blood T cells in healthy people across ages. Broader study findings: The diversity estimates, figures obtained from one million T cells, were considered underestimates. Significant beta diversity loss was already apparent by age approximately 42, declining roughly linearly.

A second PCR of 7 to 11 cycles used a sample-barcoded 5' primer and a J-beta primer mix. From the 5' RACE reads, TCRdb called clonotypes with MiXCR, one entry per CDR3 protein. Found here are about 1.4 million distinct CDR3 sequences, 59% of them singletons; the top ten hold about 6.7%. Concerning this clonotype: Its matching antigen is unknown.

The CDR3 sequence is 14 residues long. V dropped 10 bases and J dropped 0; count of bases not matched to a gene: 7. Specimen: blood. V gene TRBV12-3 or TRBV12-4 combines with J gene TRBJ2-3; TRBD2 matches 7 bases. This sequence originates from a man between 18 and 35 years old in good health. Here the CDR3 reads CATKLAISTDTQYF. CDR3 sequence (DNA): TGTGCCACCAAACTAGCGATAAGCACAGATACGCAGTATTTT.